The rows below give T cell receptor beta chains drawn from one sample of a study of persistence of HIV-infected CD4 T cells. No antigen has been identified for these receptors. Assay: immunoSEQ multiplex PCR; the TCRdb copy retains only in-frame clones and omits some. The sample yields over 25,000 clones, roughly 82% seen once. Sequences were derived from CD4+ T cells sorted from PBMCs after approximately 19-hour stimulation, sampled from a patient who received antiretroviral therapy. The origin of the receptors is an adult man with HIV who was CMV-seropositive. The CDR3 runs from the conserved cysteine through the conserved F or W. Each record gives: D gene, V gene, clone size, J gene, CDR3 DNA, CDR3 protein. The D gene is left open where the match is weak. Rows may omit the clone size; those that give it use once, few, many or a size class.

TRBD2	TRBV5-1	NA	TRBJ2-2	TGCGCCAACCAGACTAGCGGGTCGAACACCGGGGAGCTGTTTTTT	CANQTSGSNTGELFF
TRBD1	TRBV24-1	once	TRBJ2-3	TGTGCCACCAGTGGTGGGGACAGGCGCACAGATACGCAGTATTTT	CATSGGDRRTDTQYF
NA	TRBV5-4	NA	TRBJ2-7	TGTGCCAGCAGCTTGGCCGGACGGCCCTACGAGCAGTACTTC	CASSLAGRPYEQYF
NA	TRBV6-2/TRBV6-3	few	TRBJ2-7	TGTGCCAGCAGTTACTCGAAGGGTCACGAGCAGTACTTC	CASSYSKGHEQYF
NA	TRBV7-9	NA	TRBJ1-6	TGTGCCAGCAGCTTAGGTTGGTCCGATCGACCCCTCCACTTT	CASSLGWSDRPLHF
NA	TRBV7-2	NA	TRBJ1-5	TGTGCCAGCAGCACTAGGCTGGGGGAGGCTCAGCCCCAGCATTTT	CASSTRLGEAQPQHF
NA	TRBV5-1	NA	TRBJ1-1	TGCGCCAGCAGCTTGGAGGGCATGAACACTGAAGCTTTCTTT	CASSLEGMNTEAFF
NA	TRBV18	NA	TRBJ1-3	TGTGCCAGCTCACCTGAGATCGTCTCTGGAAACACCATATATTTT	CASSPEIVSGNTIYF
NA	TRBV18	NA	TRBJ2-3	TGTGCCAGCTCACCAGAGGCCAGGCGCACAGATACGCAGTATTTT	CASSPEARRTDTQYF
TRBD1	TRBV19	NA	TRBJ1-5	TGTGCCAGTAGTATAGGGGACAGGAAAACGGCCTATAGCAATCAGCCCCAGCATTTT	CASSIGDRKTAYSNQPQHF
NA	TRBV6-5	NA	TRBJ1-1	TGTGCCAGCAGTTGGACTACCCGGCCCCACACTGAAGCTTTCTTT	CASSWTTRPHTEAFF
NA	TRBV5-1	NA	TRBJ2-5	TGCGCCAGCAGCTCCATAGCGACTGGGCCCCAGTACTTC	CASSSIATGPQYF
NA	TRBV12-3/TRBV12-4	NA	TRBJ2-7	TGTGCCAGCAGTTTCGGACAGTCCTACGAGCAGTACTTC	CASSFGQSYEQYF
TRBD1	TRBV11-3	NA	TRBJ2-7	TGTGCCAGCAGCACCCCGGGACAGTCCTACGAGCAGTACTTC	CASSTPGQSYEQYF
TRBD2	TRBV29-1	NA	TRBJ2-1	TGCAGCGTTCCCGGGACTAGCGGGGGTTACTCCTACAATGAGCAGTTCTTC	CSVPGTSGGYSYNEQFF
NA	TRBV2	NA	TRBJ2-5	TGTGCCAGCAGTTCCACTAGATTAGAGACCCAGTACTTC	CASSSTRLETQYF
NA	TRBV7-3	NA	TRBJ2-7	TGTGCCAGCAGCTTAGCTAGGGGCTACGAGCAGTACTTC	CASSLARGYEQYF
TRBD1	TRBV9	NA	TRBJ1-2	TGTGCCAGCAGCGTGGGGACAGGACTTAACTATGGCTACACCTTC	CASSVGTGLNYGYTF
TRBD1	TRBV2	NA	TRBJ2-7	TGTGCCACCAAAACAGGGGGTTGGGGCTCCTACGAGCAGTACTTC	CATKTGGWGSYEQYF
NA	TRBV2	NA	TRBJ1-2	TGTGCCAGCAGTGACAGGGCCGGCTATGGCTACACCTTC	CASSDRAGYGYTF
NA	TRBV7-9	NA	TRBJ2-5	TGTGCCAGCAGCTCCTTGGCGGAGGAGACCCAGTACTTC	CASSSLAEETQYF
TRBD1	TRBV14	NA	TRBJ1-2	TGTGCCAGCAGCTTACAGGGGATTAACTATGGCTACACCTTC	CASSLQGINYGYTF
NA	TRBV6-1	NA	TRBJ2-3	TGTGCCAGCAGTGAGTCGGGACACCGGAGCACAGATACGCAGTATTTT	CASSESGHRSTDTQYF
TRBD2	TRBV27	NA	TRBJ2-1	TGTGCCAGCAGCGAGTTTAGCGGGCGGTGGTTCTTC	CASSEFSGRWFF
TRBD2	TRBV7-9	NA	TRBJ2-7	TGTGCCAGCACCAACTCGGGGGGCGAGCAGTACTTC	CASTNSGGEQYF
NA	TRBV7-2	NA	TRBJ2-2	TGTGCCAGCAGCTGGAGAAGTGGGAAAGGAACCGGGGAGCTGTTTTTT	CASSWRSGKGTGELFF
TRBD1	TRBV15	NA	TRBJ1-5	TGTGCCACCAGCAGATCAGGGGGGGCCGCAACTGGTCAGCCCCAGCATTTT	CATSRSGGAATGQPQHF
NA	TRBV14	NA	TRBJ2-1	TGTGCCAGCAGCCATGGGGGCTTGGGGATCGGGGACACGAATGAGCAGTTCTTC	CASSHGGLGIGDTNEQFF
TRBD1	TRBV5-4	NA	TRBJ1-5	TGTGCCAGCACCTTACAGGGGGCTCATCAGCCCCAGCATTTT	CASTLQGAHQPQHF
NA	TRBV7-9	NA	TRBJ2-5	TGTGCCAGCAGCTTAGTAGGGCCCCAAGAGACCCAGTACTTC	CASSLVGPQETQYF
TRBD1	TRBV9	NA	TRBJ2-7	TGTGCCAGCAGCGTAGAGACAGGGGCAGCCGAGCAGTACTTC	CASSVETGAAEQYF
NA	TRBV21-1	NA	TRBJ2-2	TGTGCCAGCAGCGAAGACAGGGCAATGCGGGGGGAGCTGTTTTTT	CASSEDRAMRGELFF
TRBD1	TRBV7-9	once	TRBJ1-6	TGTGCCAGCAGCTACCGGGACAGGGTTTCACCCCTCCACTTT	CASSYRDRVSPLHF
NA	TRBV3-1/TRBV3-2	NA	TRBJ2-3	TGTGCCAGCAGCCAAGGGACAGGCGGGGATAGAGTCACAGATACGCAGTATTTT	CASSQGTGGDRVTDTQYF
NA	TRBV9	NA	TRBJ1-2	TGTGCCAGCAGCGTAGGGGGAGCAGGCTACACCTTC	CASSVGGAGYTF
NA	TRBV19	NA	TRBJ2-1	TGTGCCAGTAGTTGGAGGGGCAATTACAATGAGCAGTTCTTC	CASSWRGNYNEQFF
NA	TRBV6-5	NA	TRBJ2-7	TGTGCCAGCAGTTTGGACGGAGCCTACGAGCAGTACTTC	CASSLDGAYEQYF
TRBD2	TRBV2	NA	TRBJ2-1	TGTGCCAGCAGTGCGACTAGCGGGGGGTGGAATGAGCAGTTCTTC	CASSATSGGWNEQFF
NA	TRBV6-4	NA	TRBJ2-1	TGTGCCAGCAGTGACCCCGATCCGGGGAAGGGTTACAATGAGCAGTTCTTC	CASSDPDPGKGYNEQFF
TRBD2	TRBV5-1	NA	TRBJ2-2	TGCGCCAGCAGCTTGGGGATAGCGGGGGCGACGAACACCGGGGAGCTGTTTTTT	CASSLGIAGATNTGELFF
NA	TRBV28	once	TRBJ1-5	TGTGCCAGCAATTTGGTTTTGGAGCCCCAGCATTTT	CASNLVLEPQHF
NA	TRBV7-9	NA	TRBJ1-5	TGTGCCAGCAGCCCGCTAGATCAGCCCCAGCATTTT	CASSPLDQPQHF
NA	TRBV9	NA	TRBJ1-1	TGTGCCAGCAGCGTAGCCTACCTGGGGGAAGCTTTCTTT	CASSVAYLGEAFF
NA	TRBV3-1/TRBV3-2	NA	TRBJ2-1	TGTGCCAGCAGCCAGGGGGCCGGCCTTCACAATGAGCAGTTCTTC	CASSQGAGLHNEQFF
NA	TRBV30	NA	TRBJ1-1	TGTGCCTGGAGTGTACGGCGGAACACTGAAGCTTTCTTT	CAWSVRRNTEAFF
TRBD1	TRBV5-8	NA	TRBJ2-2	TGTGCCAGCAGACCAGGACAGGTTGGAACCGGGGAGCTGTTTTTT	CASRPGQVGTGELFF
NA	TRBV5-8	NA	TRBJ2-3	TGTGCCAGCAGCTTGAATGGGCTCCCGTTAAACGAAGATACGCAGTATTTT	CASSLNGLPLNEDTQYF
TRBD2	TRBV7-2	NA	TRBJ2-2	TGTGCCAGCAGCTTACGTCAGCGGGGGCACACCGGGGAGCTGTTTTTT	CASSLRQRGHTGELFF
NA	TRBV10-3	once	TRBJ2-5	TGTGCCATCGGACCGGGACTGAATAACCAAGAGACCCAGTACTTC	CAIGPGLNNQETQYF
TRBD2	TRBV30	NA	TRBJ2-7	TGTGCCTGGAGTGCCACTCTGTGGGCTAGCGGGGGAGCTATCTCCTACGAGCAGTACTTC	CAWSATLWASGGAISYEQYF
TRBD1	TRBV29-1	NA	TRBJ1-2	TGCAGCGTTGGGCAGGGGGATGGCTACACCTTC	CSVGQGDGYTF
NA	TRBV19	NA	TRBJ2-1	TGTGCTGCAGGCCACAATGAGCAGTTCTTC	CAAGHNEQFF
NA	TRBV3-1/TRBV3-2	once	TRBJ1-2	TGTGCCAGCAGCCACGACAGTGGCTACACCTTC	CASSHDSGYTF
NA	TRBV10-3	NA	TRBJ2-7	TGTGCCATCAGCGAATTGACACTTCACTACGAGCAGTACTTC	CAISELTLHYEQYF
TRBD1	TRBV13	NA	TRBJ2-7	TGTGCCAGCAGCTTAAGGGGGACAGTGTCCTACGAGCAGTACTTC	CASSLRGTVSYEQYF
TRBD1	TRBV2	NA	TRBJ1-2	TGTGCCAGCATCGACCCGGGACAGGGCGCCCAGAATGGCTACACCTTC	CASIDPGQGAQNGYTF